This T cell receptor beta chain was recorded in a study of OX40 agonist ivuxolimab in advanced cancers. Cycle 7 day 1, cycle 4 day 1, and baseline were the timepoints at which blood was sampled. CDR3 length equals 19 residues. V was trimmed by 5 bases and J by 4 bases, leaving 28 bases between them. Study-wide results and caveats: Clonal expansion from baseline to week 6 occurred in both CD4+ and CD8+ T cells. People who partly responded at 0.1-3.0 mg/kg had some of the least clonal expansion seen. No determination was made of the antigen specificity of the expanded peripheral T cells.

Repertoires were generated with immunoSEQ multiplex PCR, while TCRdb's copy carries only in-frame clones and drops some. The table records fewer than 80,000 clones, approximately 91% of them present only once. As to this clone: Its antigen is undetermined.

Specimen: CD4+ or CD8+ T cells sorted from blood, collected in a trial of the OX40 agonist ivuxolimab. This sequence originates from an adult with an advanced solid tumor such as melanoma, head and neck, liver or kidney cancer. The V call is TRBV6-7, the J call TRBJ2-3, with TRBD2 as a possible D gene (6 bases). TRBV6-7 is sorted into the ORF group, with uncertain function. CDR3 DNA: TGTGCCAGCAGTAATGGGGAAGGCGGGAACGGGGTAGAGGCAGATACGCAGTATTTT. Translating gives CASSNGEGGNGVEADTQYF.